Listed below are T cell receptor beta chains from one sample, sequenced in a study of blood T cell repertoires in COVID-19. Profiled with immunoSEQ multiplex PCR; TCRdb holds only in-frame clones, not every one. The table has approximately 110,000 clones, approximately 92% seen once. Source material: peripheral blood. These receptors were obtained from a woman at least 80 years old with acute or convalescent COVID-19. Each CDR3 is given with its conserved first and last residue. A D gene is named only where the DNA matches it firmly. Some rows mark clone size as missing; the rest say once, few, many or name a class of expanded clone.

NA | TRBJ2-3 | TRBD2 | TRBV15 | TGTGCCACACTAGCGGGGGGCTTCACAGATACGCAGTATTTT | CATLAGGFTDTQYF
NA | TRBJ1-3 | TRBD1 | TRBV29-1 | TGCAGCGTTGGACAGGGGTACACCATATATTTT | CSVGQGYTIYF
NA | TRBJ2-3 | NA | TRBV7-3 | TGTGCCAGCAGCTTAACGTCAGCAGATACGCAGTATTTT | CASSLTSADTQYF
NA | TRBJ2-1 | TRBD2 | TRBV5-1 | TGCGCCAGCAGCATTAGCGGGGGTCCCCTCAATGAGCAGTTCTTC | CASSISGGPLNEQFF
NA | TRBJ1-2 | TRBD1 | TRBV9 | TGTGCCAGCAGCGTAGGGGACAGGGTAAACTATGGCTACACCTTC | CASSVGDRVNYGYTF
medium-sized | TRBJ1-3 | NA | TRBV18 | TGTGCCAGCTCACCCCTAAGAGGAAACACCATATATTTT | CASSPLRGNTIYF
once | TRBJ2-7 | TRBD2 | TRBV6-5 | TGTGCCAGCAGTTACTCGAGCGGGGGGGCTTCCTACGAGCAGTACTTC | CASSYSSGGASYEQYF
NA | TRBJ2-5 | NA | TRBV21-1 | TGTGCCAGCAGCAAAAGAAGGGGACAGCCCAAAGAGACCCAGTACTTC | CASSKRRGQPKETQYF
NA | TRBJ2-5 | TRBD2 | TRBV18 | TGTGCCAGCTCACCAGCGGGGGGCCAGTTTAAAGAGACCCAGTACTTC | CASSPAGGQFKETQYF
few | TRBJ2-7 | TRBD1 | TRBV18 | TGTGCCAGTTCGGGACAGGCCGCCTACGAGCAGTACTTC | CASSGQAAYEQYF
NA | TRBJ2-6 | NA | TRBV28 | TGTGCCAGCAGTTTGGATGCAGGGCTATCTGGGGCCAACGTCCTGACTTTC | CASSLDAGLSGANVLTF
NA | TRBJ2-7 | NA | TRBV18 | TGTGCCAGCTCCTCGCTGGGGCAGGGGTACGAGCAGTACTTC | CASSSLGQGYEQYF
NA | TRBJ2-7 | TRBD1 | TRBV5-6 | TGTGCCAGCAGCTTGGGCCCCGGGACAGGGGCCTACGAGCAGTACTTC | CASSLGPGTGAYEQYF
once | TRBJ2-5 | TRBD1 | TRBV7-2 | TGTGCCAGCAGCCTGGGACAGACTAAAGAGACCCAGTACTTC | CASSLGQTKETQYF
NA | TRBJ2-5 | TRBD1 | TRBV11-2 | TGTGCCAGCAGCATGACAGGGGGTCCGGAGACCCAGTACTTC | CASSMTGGPETQYF
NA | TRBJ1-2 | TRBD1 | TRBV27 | TGTGCCAGCAGTCCCGGACAGGCGAACTCCCCAAAGGGCTACACCTTC | CASSPGQANSPKGYTF
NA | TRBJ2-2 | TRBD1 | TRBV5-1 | TGCGCCAGCAGCTTACAGGGGAGAGGGACCGGGGAGCTGTTTTTT | CASSLQGRGTGELFF
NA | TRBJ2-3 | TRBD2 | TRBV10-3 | TGTGCCATCAGTGATGGTAGCGGGGGTGCTAGCACAGATACGCAGTATTTT | CAISDGSGGASTDTQYF
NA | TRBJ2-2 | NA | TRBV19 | TGTGCCAGTAGTTCAGGGAACACCGGGGAGCTGTTTTTT | CASSSGNTGELFF
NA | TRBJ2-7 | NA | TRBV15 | TGTGCCACCAGCAGGTGGCCCGTGGTGGTCTTC | CATSRWPVVVF
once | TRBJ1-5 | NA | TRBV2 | TGTGCCAGCAGTCCACAGGAGATTAGCAATCAGCCCCAGCATTTT | CASSPQEISNQPQHF
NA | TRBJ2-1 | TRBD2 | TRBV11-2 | TGTGCCAGCAGCTTATATGGTAGCGGGGGGGCCCTTGAGCAGTTCTTC | CASSLYGSGGALEQFF
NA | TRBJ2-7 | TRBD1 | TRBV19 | TGTGCCAGTAGCCAGGGACAGGTGTTTGCCTACGAGCAGTACTTC | CASSQGQVFAYEQYF
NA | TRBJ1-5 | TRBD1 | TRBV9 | TGTGCCAGCAGCGTAGTTCCCTCCGGGACAGGCCTATATAGCAATCAGCCCCAGCATTTT | CASSVVPSGTGLYSNQPQHF
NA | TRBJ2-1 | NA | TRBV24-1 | TGTGCCACCAGTGATTTTATGAGGATTTCCTACAATGAGCAGTTCTTC | CATSDFMRISYNEQFF
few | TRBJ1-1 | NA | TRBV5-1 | TGCGCCAGCAGCCCACGAGTGGGGGGGGTCACTGAAGCTTTCTTT | CASSPRVGGVTEAFF
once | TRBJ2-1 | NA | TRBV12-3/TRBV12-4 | TGTGCCAGCACGACCGCGGGGTACAATGAGCAGTTCTTC | CASTTAGYNEQFF
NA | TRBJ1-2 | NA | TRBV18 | TGTGCCAGCTCACCTCAGGGTCCTGGCTATGGCTACACCTTC | CASSPQGPGYGYTF
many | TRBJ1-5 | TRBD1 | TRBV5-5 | TGTGCCAGCAGCCCGGGTCCCGGGACAGGGGGGAGTCAGCCCCAGCATTTT | CASSPGPGTGGSQPQHF
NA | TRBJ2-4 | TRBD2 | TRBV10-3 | TGTGCCATCAGTGCCCGACCACTAGCGGGTGAGAACATTCAGTACTTC | CAISARPLAGENIQYF
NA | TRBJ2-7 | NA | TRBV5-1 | TGCGCCAGCAGCTTGGGGACAGTTGGGGACTACGAGCAGTACTTC | CASSLGTVGDYEQYF
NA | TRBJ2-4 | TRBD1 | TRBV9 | TGTGCCAGCAGTCCTCGTCCCGGGACAGGGAACAAAAACATTCAGTACTTC | CASSPRPGTGNKNIQYF
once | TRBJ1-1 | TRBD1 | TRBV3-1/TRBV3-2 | TGTGCCAGCAGCAAGGGACAGGGGACTGAAGCTTTCTTT | CASSKGQGTEAFF
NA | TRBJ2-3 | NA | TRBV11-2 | TGTGCCAGCAGCGTCCTCAGGGGAGATACGCAGTATTTT | CASSVLRGDTQYF
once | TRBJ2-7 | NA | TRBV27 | TGTGCCAGCAGTTTGGTAAGGGGAACAGGCTACGAGCAGTACTTC | CASSLVRGTGYEQYF
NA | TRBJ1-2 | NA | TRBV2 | TGTGCCAGCAACCCAGGGAGGGATTATGGCTACACCTTC | CASNPGRDYGYTF
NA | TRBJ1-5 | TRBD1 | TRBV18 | TGTGCCAGCTCATCCCCGGGACAGGGGGCCATCGGCAATCAGCCCCAGCATTTT | CASSSPGQGAIGNQPQHF
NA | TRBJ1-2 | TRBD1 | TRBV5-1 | TGCGCCAGCAGTCTCACAGGGGGAAACGGCTACACCTTC | CASSLTGGNGYTF
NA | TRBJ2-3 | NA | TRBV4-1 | TGCGCCAGCAGCCAATCAAGGTCCAGGGGTCCAGATACGCAGTATTTT | CASSQSRSRGPDTQYF
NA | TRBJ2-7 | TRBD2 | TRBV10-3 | TGTGCCATCAGTGAGTCACTAGCGGGGGGGCCCGGAGAGCAGTACTTC | CAISESLAGGPGEQYF
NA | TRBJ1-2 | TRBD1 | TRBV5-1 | TGCGCCAGCAGCCAGGCGACAGGGTTAGGAACTAGTGGCTACACCTTC | CASSQATGLGTSGYTF
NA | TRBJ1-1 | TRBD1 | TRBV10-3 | TGTGCCATCAGTGAGTCGCCAGGGGGAAGGGCTTTCTTT | CAISESPGGRAFF
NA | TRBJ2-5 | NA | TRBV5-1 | TGCGCCAGCAGCTTGGTAGTCGTACAGGGCCAAGAGACCCAGTACTTC | CASSLVVVQGQETQYF
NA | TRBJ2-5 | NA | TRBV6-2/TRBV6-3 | TGTGCCAGCAGTCAAACCGAGACAGGCTGGGAGACCCAGTACTTC | CASSQTETGWETQYF
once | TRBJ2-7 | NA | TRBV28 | TGTGCCACCCAGACAGCATCGGAAAGCTCCTACGAGCAGTACTTC | CATQTASESSYEQYF
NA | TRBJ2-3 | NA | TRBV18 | TGTGCCAGCTCACCAAGGGGATATACAGATACGCAGTATTTT | CASSPRGYTDTQYF
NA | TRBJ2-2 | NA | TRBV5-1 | TGCGCCAGCAGCCAGGCTCCGGGACAGAACACCGGGGAGCTGTTTTTT | CASSQAPGQNTGELFF